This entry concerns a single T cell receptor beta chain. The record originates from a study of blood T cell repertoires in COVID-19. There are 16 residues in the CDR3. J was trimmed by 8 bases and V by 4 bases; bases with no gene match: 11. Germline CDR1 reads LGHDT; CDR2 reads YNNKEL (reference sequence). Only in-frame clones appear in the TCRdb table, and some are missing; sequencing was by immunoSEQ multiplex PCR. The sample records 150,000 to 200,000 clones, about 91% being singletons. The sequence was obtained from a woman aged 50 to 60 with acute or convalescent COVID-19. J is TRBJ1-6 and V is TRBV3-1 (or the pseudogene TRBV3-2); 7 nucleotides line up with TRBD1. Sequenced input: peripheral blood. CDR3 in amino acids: CASSPRRGQGDSPLHF. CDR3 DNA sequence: TGTGCCAGCAGCCCAAGGAGGGGGCAGGGGGATTCACCCCTCCACTTT.